This T cell receptor beta chain was recovered during a study of T-cell reconstitution after alpha-beta-depleted transplantation in children. CDR3 length: 12 residues. Germline loops: CDR1 KGHSH, CDR2 LQKENI. V trimming: 6 bases; J trimming: 5 bases; junction bases outside the gene matches: 4. Molecular barcoding with unique molecular identifiers was used for the TCRbeta library. A single record per CDR3 protein comes from TCRdb applying MiXCR to the PCR reads. The sample holds 95,000 to 150,000 distinct CDR3 sequences, more than 20% seen once. The receptor was isolated from a male patient aged 2 to 10 who had a stem cell transplant for chronic granulomatous disease, so the T cells may come from the graft donor. Sequenced here: PBMCs, mostly from graft donor cells, sampled 180 days after TCRalphabeta/CD19-depleted stem cell transplant. J is TRBJ2-7 and V is TRBV18; 7 bases line up with TRBD1. The CDR3 here is CASSRGFHEQYF. Here the CDR3 DNA reads TGTGCCAGCTCCAGGGGGTTCCACGAGCAGTACTTC.